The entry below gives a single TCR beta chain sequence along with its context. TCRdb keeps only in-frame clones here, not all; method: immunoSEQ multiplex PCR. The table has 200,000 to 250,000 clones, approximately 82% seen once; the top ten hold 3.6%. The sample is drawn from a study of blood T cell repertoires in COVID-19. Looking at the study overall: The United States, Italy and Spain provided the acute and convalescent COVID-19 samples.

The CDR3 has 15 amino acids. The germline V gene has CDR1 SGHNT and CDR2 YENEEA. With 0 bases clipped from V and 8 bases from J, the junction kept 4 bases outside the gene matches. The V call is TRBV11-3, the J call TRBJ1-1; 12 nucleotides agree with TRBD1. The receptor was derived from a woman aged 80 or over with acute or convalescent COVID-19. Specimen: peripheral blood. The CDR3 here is CASSLDQGTGGEAFF. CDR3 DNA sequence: TGTGCCAGCAGCTTAGATCAGGGGACAGGGGGCGAAGCTTTCTTT.